The clone carrying this TCR beta chain has only a few counts. What it binds is not known. The CDR3 totals 13 residues. Trimming took 6 bases from V and 2 from J, leaving 12 bases between them. Germline lookup yields CDR1 SQVTM and CDR2 ANQGSEA. Quantitative barcoded 5'-RACE was used to prepare TCR beta libraries. From the 5' RACE reads, TCRdb called clonotypes with MiXCR, one entry per CDR3 protein. The sample holds about 130,000 distinct CDR3 sequences, around 9.7% seen once. The data are from a study of CD8 T cells in ankylosing spondylitis. Regarding the study as a whole: Peripheral blood held disease-linked clones only at relatively low frequency, and these were CD8+. Significantly higher representation of disease-linked clones was reported for matched ankylosing spondylitis synovial fluid.

The rearrangement joins TRBV29-1 to TRBJ2-3, with D unclear. Input material: blood, either unsorted or a sorted T cell fraction (not recorded which). This TCR derives from a male donor with ankylosing spondylitis or in good health (not recorded which). The CDR3 region has the DNA TGCAGCGTGGACGCCGGATACACAGATACGCAGTATTTT. It encodes CSVDAGYTDTQYF.